This record concerns one T cell receptor (beta chain) sequence. Its antigen is still unknown. Trimming shortened V by 6 bases and J by 6 bases, and 15 bases separated the two germline ends. This CDR3 is built from 14 residues. CDR1 SQVTM and CDR2 ANQGSEA come from the germline V gene. Using a J-beta primer mix together with a sample-barcoded 5' primer, a second PCR was run for roughly 7 to 12 cycles. TCRdb passed the 5' RACE reads through MiXCR, listing each CDR3 protein once. The sample shows about 1.5 million distinct CDR3 sequences, roughly 43% of them seen only once. The sample is drawn from a study of blood T cells in healthy people across ages. Study results and caveats: Because sorting was not performed, PBMCs prevented conclusive naive versus antigen-experienced comparison.

Source material: blood. This clonotype was obtained from a woman aged 18-29 years in good health. The rearrangement joins TRBV29-1 to TRBJ1-6; tentative D call: TRBD1 (5 bases). This CDR3 is CSVRLGTVNSPLHF. CDR3 nucleotides: TGCAGCGTACGACTAGGGACGGTTAATTCACCCCTCCACTTT.